This T cell receptor (beta chain) was obtained from a study of blood T cell repertoires in COVID-19. Overall study context: The study drew acute and convalescent COVID-19 samples from the United States, Italy and Spain.

Libraries were prepared by immunoSEQ multiplex PCR; TCRdb keeps only in-frame clonotypes and omits some of them. The repertoire has approximately 260,000 clones, roughly 80% of them found once; the top ten carry around 9.6%. Germline assignment: CDR1 LGHNA and CDR2 YNFKEQ. V was trimmed by 4 bases and J by 0 bases, leaving 10 bases between them. The CDR3 is 15 amino acids. This clone has a handful of counts. The sequencing input was peripheral blood. This chain uses TRBV4-2 with TRBJ1-3, with a possible D match to TRBD1 (5 bases). The TCR comes from a woman older than 75 with acute or convalescent COVID-19. CDR3 sequence: CASSLPGNSGNTIYF. The CDR3 nucleotides read TGTGCCAGCAGCCTCCCAGGGAACTCTGGAAACACCATATATTTT.